This T cell receptor (beta chain) is from a study of cytomegalovirus exposure and HLA in healthy donors. Broader study findings: An ancestry cluster, one associated with Asian ancestry, reportedly showed fewer N-insertions than the roughly 670-donor mean in a later analysis. CMV serostatus was the sole immune exposure information available.

13 Jbeta primers and 60 Vbeta primers were used for the PCR. Repertoires were generated with immunoSEQ multiplex PCR, while TCRdb's copy carries only in-frame clones and drops some. The sample has under 95,000 clones, 6.5% to 8% seen once. Comments on this clone: The antigen is undetermined.

CDR1 is KGHSH, CDR2 LQKENI, per germline. CDR3 length: 16 amino acids. Trimming took off 0 bases at V and 3 bases at J, with 12 bases between the two ends. The sequence derives from a middle-aged man in good health and CMV-seronegative. The sequenced material came from PBMCs. The gene calls are TRBV18 and TRBJ1-3; the D is unclear. The CDR3 DNA reads as TGTGCCAGCTCACCACCGGGCATCTCAGTTGGAAACACCATATATTTT. This encodes CASSPPGISVGNTIYF.